The 11 T cell receptor beta chains below were found in one sample sequenced in a study of PD-1 blockade in mismatch repair-deficient tumors. This table comes from immunoSEQ multiplex PCR, and its TCRdb copy is limited to in-frame clones, with some not included. The table lists about 51,000 clones, 81% of them singletons. Sequences were derived from peripheral blood, sampled around 19 weeks after starting pembrolizumab. These TCRs come from an adult with mismatch repair-deficient cancer.

This clone was recorded only once. The CDR3 DNA sequence: TGCGCCAGCAGCCCTCCGGGACCCAACACTGAAGCTTTCTTT. Translating it yields CASSPPGPNTEAFF. The chain uses TRBV5-1 and TRBJ1-1; D is perhaps TRBD1 (5 bases). Germline CDR1 reads SGHRS; CDR2 reads YFSETQ. Trimming removed 4 bases from V and 2 bases from J, with 12 bases in between. The CDR3 totals 14 residues.

This sequence joins TRBV6-1 and TRBJ1-1; a weak D match, TRBD1 (6 bases). The germline V and J ends were trimmed by 4 bases and 9 bases, with 18 bases remaining between them. The germline V gene encodes CDR1 MNHNS and CDR2 SASEGT. The CDR3 is made up of 14 amino acids. In DNA, the CDR3 is TGTGCCAGCAGTGGAGTTGGACAGCCGCAGAAAGCTTTCTTT. Translated, it gives CASSGVGQPQKAFF.

The V and J genes are TRBV30 and TRBJ1-2; perhaps TRBD1 as D (5 bases). V shed 4 bases and J shed 7 bases, with 16 bases lying between them. The V gene's germline CDR1 is GTSNPN and CDR2 SVGIG (reference sequence). This CDR3 has 13 residues. The CDR3 bases are TGTGCCTGGAAAGGGACCCCAAGCGGTGGCTACACCTTC. It yields the protein CAWKGTPSGGYTF.

The chain has TRBV11-3 and TRBJ2-1, with a weak D call TRBD1 (7 bases). This CDR3 region has 14 residues. The V gene lost 5 bases and the J gene lost 5 bases, with 13 bases spanning the gap. The V gene's germline CDR1 is SGHNT and CDR2 YENEEA. The CDR3 coding sequence is TGTGCCAGCAGCCCCGTCAGGGGGGACAATGAGCAGTTCTTC. This encodes CASSPVRGDNEQFF.

The rearrangement links TRBV7-8 to TRBJ1-5; D is unclear. Germline CDR1 SGHVS, CDR2 FQNEAQ. The V end was cut by 1 base, the J end by 5 bases, with 6 bases between. The CDR3 extends over 13 amino acids. CDR3 nucleotide sequence: TGTGCCAGCAGCTTAGTGTCGCATCAGCCCCAGCATTTT. Its translation is CASSLVSHQPQHF. Full variable domain (missing parts from reference TRBV7-8 and TRBJ1-5): GAGVSQSPRYKVAKRGQDVALRCDPISGHVSLFWYQQALGQGPEFLTYFQNEAQLDKSGLPSDRFFAERPEGSVSTLKIQRTQQEDSAVYLCASSLVSHQPQHFGDGTRLSIL.

The V call is TRBV6-5, the J call TRBJ2-1, with 12 positions matching TRBD1. The germline gives CDR1 MNHEY, CDR2 SVGAGI. This CDR3 spans 15 amino acids. V gave up 5 bases and J gave up 10 bases; unmatched junction bases: 9. This CDR3 reads CASSTGTGGLAEQFF. CDR3 sequence (DNA): TGTGCCAGCAGTACCGGGACAGGGGGCCTAGCGGAGCAGTTCTTC.

This rearrangement joins TRBV6-1 to TRBJ2-7; TRBD1 aligns across 10 bases. The CDR3 runs to 15 residues. Trimming removed 8 bases from V and 0 bases from J; junction bases left unmatched: 7. Germline V gene data show CDR1 as MNHNS and CDR2 as SASEGT. CDR3 loop: CASGWDRGPSYEQYF. As DNA, the CDR3 is TGTGCCAGCGGTTGGGACAGGGGTCCCTCCTACGAGCAGTACTTC.

The genes are TRBV7-9 and TRBJ2-5; D is possibly TRBD1 (5 bases). In germline, CDR1 is SEHNR, CDR2 FQNEAQ (reference sequence). The CDR3 is 13 amino acids. V lost 5 bases, J lost 5 bases, and 12 bases lay in between. The CDR3, as DNA: TGTGCCAGCAGCCCAGGGCCGTGGGAGACCCAGTACTTC. Translating it yields CASSPGPWETQYF.

The chain carries TRBV19 and TRBJ2-2; 10 bases line up with TRBD1. The CDR3 consists of 16 residues. V shed 5 bases, J shed 5 bases, and the junction held 8 bases outside the gene matches. Germline CDR1 reads LNHDA; CDR2 reads SQIVND (reference sequence). The CDR3 spells CASSPGTGAGTGELFF. The CDR3 nucleotides read TGTGCCAGTAGTCCAGGGACAGGGGCAGGGACCGGGGAGCTGTTTTTT.

DNA for the CDR3: TGCAGCGGGTCCAGCGGGAGCGTTGAGCAGTTCTTC. Protein product: CSGSSGSVEQFF. The rearrangement joins TRBV29-1 to TRBJ2-1; TRBD2 agrees at 8 bases. Germline CDR1 and CDR2: SQVTM and ANQGSEA. The trim removed 7 bases at V and 9 bases at J, leaving 8 bases unmatched. The CDR3 runs to 12 residues.

The chain links TRBV27 to TRBJ2-1; 7 positions agree with TRBD2. The CDR3 covers 16 residues. Germline V gives CDR1 MNHEY, CDR2 SMNVEV (reference sequence). V dropped 6 bases and J dropped 4; count of bases not matched to a gene: 12. CDR3 coding DNA: TGTGCCAGCAGCCCTGTTGGGCTAGCGGCTTACAATGAGCAGTTCTTC. It yields the protein CASSPVGLAAYNEQFF.